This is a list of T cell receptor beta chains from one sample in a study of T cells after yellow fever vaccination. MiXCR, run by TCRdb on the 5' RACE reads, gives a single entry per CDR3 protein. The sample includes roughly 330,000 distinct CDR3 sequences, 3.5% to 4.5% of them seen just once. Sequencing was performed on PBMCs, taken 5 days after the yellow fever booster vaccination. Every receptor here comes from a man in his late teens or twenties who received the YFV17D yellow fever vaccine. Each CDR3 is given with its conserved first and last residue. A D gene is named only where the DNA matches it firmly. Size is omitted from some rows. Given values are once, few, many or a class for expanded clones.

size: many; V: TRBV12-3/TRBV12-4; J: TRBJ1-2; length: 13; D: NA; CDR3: CASSPTGNYGYTF; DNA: TGTGCCAGCAGCCCCACAGGGAACTATGGCTACACCTTC
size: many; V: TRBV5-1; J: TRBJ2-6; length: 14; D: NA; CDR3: CASSAGSGANVLTF; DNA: TGCGCCAGCAGCGCTGGCTCTGGGGCCAACGTCCTGACTTTC
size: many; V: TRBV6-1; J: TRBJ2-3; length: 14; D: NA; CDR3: CASSDQGEVDTQYF; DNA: TGTGCCAGCAGTGACCAGGGGGAGGTAGATACGCAGTATTTT
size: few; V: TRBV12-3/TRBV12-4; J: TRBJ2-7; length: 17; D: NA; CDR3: CASSPDSYPLLSYEQYF; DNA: TGTGCCAGCAGCCCAGACTCTTACCCCCTCTTATCCTACGAGCAGTACTTC
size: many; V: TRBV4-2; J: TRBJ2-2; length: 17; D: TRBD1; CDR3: CASSQGASGTGAGELFF; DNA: TGTGCCAGCAGCCAAGGGGCTTCCGGGACAGGTGCCGGGGAGCTGTTTTTT
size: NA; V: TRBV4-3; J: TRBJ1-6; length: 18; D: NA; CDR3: CASSQYRDGGSYNSPLHF; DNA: TGCGCCAGCAGCCAGTACAGGGATGGAGGCTCCTATAATTCACCCCTCCACTTT
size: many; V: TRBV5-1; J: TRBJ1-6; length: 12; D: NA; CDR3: CASSLVSGPLHF; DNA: TGCGCCAGCAGCTTGGTCTCGGGGCCCCTCCACTTT
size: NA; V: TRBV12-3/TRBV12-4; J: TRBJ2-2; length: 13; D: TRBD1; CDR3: CASRTTGAGELFF; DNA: TGTGCCAGCAGGACAACAGGGGCCGGGGAGCTGTTTTTT
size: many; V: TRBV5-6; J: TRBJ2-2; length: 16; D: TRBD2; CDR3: CASNTVGGANTGELFF; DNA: TGTGCCAGCAACACGGTTGGGGGGGCGAACACCGGGGAGCTGTTTTTT
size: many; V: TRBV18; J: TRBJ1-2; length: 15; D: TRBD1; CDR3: CASSPSGTGNYGYTF; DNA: TGTGCCAGCTCACCCTCCGGGACAGGGAACTATGGCTACACCTTC
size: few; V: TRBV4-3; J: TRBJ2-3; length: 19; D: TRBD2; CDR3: CASSQDAFFLAGGTDTQYF; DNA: TGCGCCAGCAGCCAAGATGCCTTCTTTCTAGCGGGGGGCACAGATACGCAGTATTTT
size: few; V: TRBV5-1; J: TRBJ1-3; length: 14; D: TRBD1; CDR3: CASSLRDRGNTIYF; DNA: TGCGCCAGCAGCTTGCGGGACAGAGGAAACACCATATATTTT
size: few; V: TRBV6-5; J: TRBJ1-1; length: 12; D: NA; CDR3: CASISCCTEAFF; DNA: TGTGCCAGCATATCGTGTTGCACTGAAGCTTTCTTT
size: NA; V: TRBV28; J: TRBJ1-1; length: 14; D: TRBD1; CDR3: CASSPNTGEFEAFF; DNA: TGTGCCAGCAGTCCGAATACAGGGGAGTTTGAAGCTTTCTTT
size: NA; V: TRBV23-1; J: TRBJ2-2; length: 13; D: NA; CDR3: CASSLQGLPQLFF; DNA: TGCGCCAGCAGCTTACAGGGACTTCCTCAGCTGTTTTTT
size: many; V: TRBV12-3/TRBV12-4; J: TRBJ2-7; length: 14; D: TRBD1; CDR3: CASSLTGYLSEQYF; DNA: TGTGCCAGCAGTCTGACAGGGTACCTTTCCGAGCAGTACTTC
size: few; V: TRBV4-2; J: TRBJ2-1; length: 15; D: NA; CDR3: CASSRTVERGVEQFF; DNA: TGTGCCAGCAGCCGGACAGTAGAGAGGGGTGTTGAGCAGTTCTTC
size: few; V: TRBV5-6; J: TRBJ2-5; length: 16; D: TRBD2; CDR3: CASSLSAGGYQETQYF; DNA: TGTGCCAGCAGCTTGTCAGCGGGGGGCTACCAAGAGACCCAGTACTTC
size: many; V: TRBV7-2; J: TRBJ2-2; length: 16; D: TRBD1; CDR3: CASSFTGTVRTGELFF; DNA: TGTGCCAGCAGCTTTACCGGGACAGTACGTACCGGGGAGCTGTTTTTT
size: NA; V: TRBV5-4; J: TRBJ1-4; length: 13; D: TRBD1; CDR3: CASSLKGAEKLFF; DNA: TGTGCCAGCAGCTTGAAGGGGGCTGAAAAACTGTTTTTT
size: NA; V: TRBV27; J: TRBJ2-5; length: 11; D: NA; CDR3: CGAGAVETQYF; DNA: TGTGGGGCAGGGGCCGTCGAGACCCAGTACTTC
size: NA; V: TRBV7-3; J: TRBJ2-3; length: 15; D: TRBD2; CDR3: CASSLVGVAGGPLHF; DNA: TGTGCCAGCAGCCTCGTCGGAGTAGCGGGGGGCCCCTTGCATTTT